This note documents a single T cell receptor beta chain sequence. Its antigen is undetermined. The data were obtained in a study of graft-versus-host responses after intestinal transplantation. For the study at large: Each transplant was multivisceral, liver-intestinal, or isolated intestinal. All recipients were given anti-thymocyte globulin induction, and tacrolimus and steroids were then administered for three to four years. Broader study findings: The highest levels of circulating GvH clones went along with early declines in HvG clones after transplant. Allografts from individuals with graft-donor T cell macrochimerism displayed high graft-versus-host to host-versus-graft clonal ratios.

Here immunoSEQ multiplex PCR was the method, and the copy in TCRdb shows in-frame clones only, minus some. The profile shows about 64,000 clones, 90% of them singletons. This CDR3 has 14 residues. Trimming at V came to 8 bases and at J to 5 bases, leaving 10 bases not matched to a gene. CDR1 is SGHTA and CDR2 is FQGNSA in the germline V gene. The sequence came from a human donor who was the organ donor for an intestinal transplant. The chain carries TRBV7-2 and TRBJ2-7; 9 bases are shared with TRBD1. The sample was unstimulated CD8+ T cells sorted from spleen or lymph node cells, taken before transplant. The CDR3: CASQPGQGKHEQYF. In nucleotides, the CDR3 is TGTGCCAGCCAGCCGGGACAGGGTAAGCACGAGCAGTACTTC. The full variable domain, in which reference TRBV7-2 and TRBJ2-7 provide the parts outside the CDR3, is GAGVSQSPSNKVTEKGKDVELRCDPISGHTALYWYRQSLGQGLEFLIYFQGNSAPDKSGLPSDRFSAERTGGSVSTLTIQRTQQEDSAVYLCASQPGQGKHEQYFGPGTRLTVT.